The sequence of this T cell receptor (beta chain) was determined in a study of blood T cell repertoires in COVID-19. Germline lookup yields CDR1 LNHNV and CDR2 YYDKDF (reference sequence). V lost 3 bases to trimming and J lost 6 bases, with 11 bases between them. There are 13 residues in the CDR3. In the source study's methods: The assay estimated nucleated cells by amplifying reference gene primers. Sequencing used immunoSEQ multiplex PCR; TCRdb keeps in-frame clones, though not all of them. For V, J and clone size, that table is used; D and trimming come from the DNA. The sample records roughly 90,000 clones, over 75% being singletons.

The gene calls are TRBV15 and TRBJ1-2, with D perhaps TRBD1 (6 bases). Specimen: peripheral blood. This receptor was obtained from a human donor in a cohort sampled during active COVID-19. CDR3 loop: CATSSTGTHGYTF. The CDR3 nucleotides are TGTGCCACCAGCAGCACAGGGACCCATGGCTACACCTTC.